Listed here are 3 T cell receptor beta chains from one sample, sequenced in a study of cytomegalovirus exposure and HLA in healthy donors. Primers for the PCR totalled 60 Vbeta and 13 Jbeta. The repertoire was sequenced with immunoSEQ multiplex PCR; TCRdb's copy has only in-frame clones and lacks some. The sample includes fewer than 200,000 clones, around 80% of them seen just once. Sequenced material: PBMCs. These receptors were taken from a woman in her 30s in good health and CMV-seronegative.

Only a few counts were recorded for this clone. The chain uses TRBV7-9 and TRBJ2-1; 8 bases fit TRBD1. The V gene end was trimmed by 4 bases and the J gene end by 0 bases; junction bases not matched to a gene: 11. The CDR3 is 18 residues long. The germline CDR1 and CDR2 sequences are SEHNR and FQNEAQ (reference sequence). The CDR3 DNA is TGTGCCAGCAGCTCCGCAGGGGGACAGGCGAGCTCCTACAATGAGCAGTTCTTC. This gives the protein CASSSAGGQASSYNEQFF.

The DNA of the CDR3 is TGTGCAAGTCGCTCCTTAGCCGGCAAACAGGGTCGCGAGTACTTC. Its protein product is CASRSLAGKQGREYF. The J gene is TRBJ2-7, the V gene TRBV12-2; TRBD1 reflects the table's D call only, with no check against the DNA. TRBV12-2 is flagged as a pseudogene. This CDR3 contains 15 residues.

The table lists this clone with a count of one. The CDR3 DNA reads as TGTGCCAGCAGTCAATACAGGGGGTATGGCTACACCTTC. It is translated as CASSQYRGYGYTF. The gene calls are TRBV28 and TRBJ1-2, with 8 bases fitting TRBD1. CDR1 and CDR2 (germline): MDHEN, SYDVKM. After removal of 5 bases from V and 5 bases from J, the junction contained 4 bases not matched to a gene. This CDR3 has 13 residues.